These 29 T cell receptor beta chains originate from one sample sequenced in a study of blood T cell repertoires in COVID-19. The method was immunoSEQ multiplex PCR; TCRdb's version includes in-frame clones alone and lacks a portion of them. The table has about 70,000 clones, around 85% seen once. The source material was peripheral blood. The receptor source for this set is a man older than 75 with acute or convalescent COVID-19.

The CDR3 region has the DNA TGTGCCAGCAGCCAAGAAGGTAGAGGCCTTAACCAAAGAAACATTCAGTACTTC. Amino acids: CASSQEGRGLNQRNIQYF. V gene TRBV4-2 combines with J gene TRBJ2-4; D not resolved. Per germline, CDR1 LGHNA and CDR2 YNFKEQ. V lost 0 bases to trimming and J lost 6 bases, with 21 bases between them. The CDR3 totals 18 residues.

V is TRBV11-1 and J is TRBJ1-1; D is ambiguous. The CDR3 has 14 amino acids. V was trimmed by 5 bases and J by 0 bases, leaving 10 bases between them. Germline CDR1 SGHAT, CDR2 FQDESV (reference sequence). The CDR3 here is CASSHPPMNTEAFF. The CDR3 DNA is TGTGCCAGCAGCCATCCACCTATGAACACTGAAGCTTTCTTT. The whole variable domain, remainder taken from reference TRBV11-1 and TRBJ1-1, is EAEVAQSPRYKITEKSQAVAFWCDPISGHATLYWYRQILGQGPELLVQFQDESVVDDSQLPKDRFSAERLKGVDSTLKIQPAELGDSAMYLCASSHPPMNTEAFFGQGTRLTVV.

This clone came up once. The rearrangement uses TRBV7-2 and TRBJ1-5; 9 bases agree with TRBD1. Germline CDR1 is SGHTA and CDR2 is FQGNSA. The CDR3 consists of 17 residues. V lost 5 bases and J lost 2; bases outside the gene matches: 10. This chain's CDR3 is CASSPTGGAYRNQPQHF. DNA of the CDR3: TGTGCCAGCAGCCCAACAGGGGGCGCTTATCGCAATCAGCCCCAGCATTTT.

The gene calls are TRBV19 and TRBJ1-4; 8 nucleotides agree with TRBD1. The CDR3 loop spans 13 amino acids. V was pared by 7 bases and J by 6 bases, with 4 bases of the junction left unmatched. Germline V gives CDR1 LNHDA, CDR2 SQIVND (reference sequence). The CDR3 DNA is TGTGCCAGTACCCGACAGGGGTATGAAAAACTGTTTTTT. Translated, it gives CASTRQGYEKLFF. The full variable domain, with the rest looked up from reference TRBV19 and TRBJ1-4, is DGGITQSPKYLFRKEGQNVTLSCEQNLNHDAMYWYRQDPGQGLRLIYYSQIVNDFQKGDIAEGYSVSREKKESFPLTVTSAQKNPTAFYLCASTRQGYEKLFFGSGTQLSVL.

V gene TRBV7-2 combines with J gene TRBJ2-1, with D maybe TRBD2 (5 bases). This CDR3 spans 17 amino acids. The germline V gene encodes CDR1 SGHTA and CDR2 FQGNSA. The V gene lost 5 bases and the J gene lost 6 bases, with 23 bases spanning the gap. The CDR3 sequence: CASSPIRPAVRRNEQFF. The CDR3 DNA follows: TGTGCCAGCAGCCCGATTAGGCCAGCGGTAAGACGCAATGAGCAGTTCTTC.

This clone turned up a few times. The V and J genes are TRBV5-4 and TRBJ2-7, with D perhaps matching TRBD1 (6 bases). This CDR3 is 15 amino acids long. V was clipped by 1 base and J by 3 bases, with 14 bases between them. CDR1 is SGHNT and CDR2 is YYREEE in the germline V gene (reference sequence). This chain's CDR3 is CASSLSTGNLYEQYF. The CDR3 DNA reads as TGTGCCAGCAGCTTGTCCACAGGGAATCTCTACGAGCAGTACTTC.

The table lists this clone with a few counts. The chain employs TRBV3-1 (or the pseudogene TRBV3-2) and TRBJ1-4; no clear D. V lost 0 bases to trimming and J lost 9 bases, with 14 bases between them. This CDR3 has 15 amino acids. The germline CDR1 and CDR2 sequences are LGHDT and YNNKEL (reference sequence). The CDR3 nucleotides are TGTGCCAGCAGCCAAGATAGGTACGGCGGCCAAAAACTGTTTTTT. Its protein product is CASSQDRYGGQKLFF.

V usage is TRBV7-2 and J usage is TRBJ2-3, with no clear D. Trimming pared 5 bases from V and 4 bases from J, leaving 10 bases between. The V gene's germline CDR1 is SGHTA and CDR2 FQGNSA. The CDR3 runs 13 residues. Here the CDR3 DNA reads TGTGCCAGCAGCCCCAAGCAGGCAGATACGCAGTATTTT. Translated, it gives CASSPKQADTQYF.

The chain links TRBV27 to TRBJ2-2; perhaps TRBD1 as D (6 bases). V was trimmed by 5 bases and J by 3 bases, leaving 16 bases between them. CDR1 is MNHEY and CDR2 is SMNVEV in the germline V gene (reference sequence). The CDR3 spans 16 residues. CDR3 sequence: CASSRPQGLDTGELFF. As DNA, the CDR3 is TGTGCCAGCAGTAGACCCCAGGGGTTGGACACCGGGGAGCTGTTTTTT.

CDR3 in amino acids: CAWRFTGTANYGYTF. In nucleotides, the CDR3 is TGTGCCTGGAGGTTTACCGGGACAGCCAACTATGGCTACACCTTC. The chain couples TRBV30 to TRBJ1-2; 7 bases match TRBD1. Germline CDR1 reads GTSNPN; CDR2 reads SVGIG (reference sequence). Losses at the gene ends were 3 bases for V and 2 bases for J; bases not matched to a gene: 9. The CDR3 runs to 15 residues.

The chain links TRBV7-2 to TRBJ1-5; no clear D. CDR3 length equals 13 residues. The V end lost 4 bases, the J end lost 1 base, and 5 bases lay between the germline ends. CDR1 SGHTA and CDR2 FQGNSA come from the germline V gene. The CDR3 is CASSSMSNQPQHF. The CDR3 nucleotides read TGTGCCAGCAGCTCCATGAGCAATCAGCCCCAGCATTTT.

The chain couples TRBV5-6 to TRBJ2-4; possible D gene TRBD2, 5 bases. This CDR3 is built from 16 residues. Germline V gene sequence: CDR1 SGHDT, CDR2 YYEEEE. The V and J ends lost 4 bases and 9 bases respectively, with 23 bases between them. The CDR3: CASSVILEVRVGIQYF. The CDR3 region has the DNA TGTGCCAGCAGCGTAATCCTTGAAGTGCGGGTTGGCATTCAGTACTTC.

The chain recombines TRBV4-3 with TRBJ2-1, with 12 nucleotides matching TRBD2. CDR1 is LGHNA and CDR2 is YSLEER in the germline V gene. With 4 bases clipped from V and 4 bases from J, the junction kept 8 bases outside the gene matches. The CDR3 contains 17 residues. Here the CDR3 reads CASSRITLAGGYNEQFF. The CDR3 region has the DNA TGCGCCAGCAGCCGGATCACACTAGCGGGGGGATACAATGAGCAGTTCTTC.

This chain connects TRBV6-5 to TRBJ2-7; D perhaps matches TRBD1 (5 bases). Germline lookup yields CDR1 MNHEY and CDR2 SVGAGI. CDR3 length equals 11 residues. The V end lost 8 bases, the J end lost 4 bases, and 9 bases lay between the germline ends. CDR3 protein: CASGREYEQYF. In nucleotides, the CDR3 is TGTGCCAGCGGCAGGGAATACGAGCAGTACTTC.

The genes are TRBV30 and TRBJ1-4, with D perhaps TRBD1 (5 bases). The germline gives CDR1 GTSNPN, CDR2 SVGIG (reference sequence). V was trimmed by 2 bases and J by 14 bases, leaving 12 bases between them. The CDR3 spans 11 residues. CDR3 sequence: CAWSLGPSLFF. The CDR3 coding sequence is TGTGCCTGGAGTTTGGGGCCCAGCCTGTTTTTT.

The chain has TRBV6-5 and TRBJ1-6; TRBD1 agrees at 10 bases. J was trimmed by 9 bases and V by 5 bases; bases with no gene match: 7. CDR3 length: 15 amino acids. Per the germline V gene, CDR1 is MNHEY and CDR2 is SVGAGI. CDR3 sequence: CASSKPGQGFSPLHF. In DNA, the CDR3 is TGTGCCAGCAGTAAACCGGGACAGGGGTTTTCACCCCTCCACTTT.

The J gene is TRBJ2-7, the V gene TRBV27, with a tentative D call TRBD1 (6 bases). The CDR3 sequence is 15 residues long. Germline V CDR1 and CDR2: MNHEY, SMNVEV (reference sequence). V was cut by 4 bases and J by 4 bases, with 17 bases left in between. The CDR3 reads CASSSPRRGHYEQYF. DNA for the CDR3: TGTGCCAGCAGTTCCCCCCGCAGGGGACATTACGAGCAGTACTTC.

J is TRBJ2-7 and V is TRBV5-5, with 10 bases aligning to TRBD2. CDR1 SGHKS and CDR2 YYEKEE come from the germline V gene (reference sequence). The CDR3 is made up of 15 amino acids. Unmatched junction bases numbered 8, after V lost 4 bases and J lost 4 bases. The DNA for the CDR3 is TGTGCCAGCAGCCGGACCGGGACTAGCGAGTACGAGCAGTACTTC. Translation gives CASSRTGTSEYEQYF. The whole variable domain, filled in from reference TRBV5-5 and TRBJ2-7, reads DAGVTQSPTHLIKTRGQQVTLRCSPISGHKSVSWYQQVLGQGPQFIFQYYEKEERGRGNFPDRFSARQFPNYSSELNVNALLLGDSALYLCASSRTGTSEYEQYFGPGTRLTVT.

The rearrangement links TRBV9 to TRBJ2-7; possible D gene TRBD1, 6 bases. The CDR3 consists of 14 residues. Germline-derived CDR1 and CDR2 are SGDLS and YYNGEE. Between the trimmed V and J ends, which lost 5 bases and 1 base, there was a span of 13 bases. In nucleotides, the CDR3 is TGTGCCAGCAGTGAAACCGGGACATCCTACGAGCAGTACTTC. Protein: CASSETGTSYEQYF.

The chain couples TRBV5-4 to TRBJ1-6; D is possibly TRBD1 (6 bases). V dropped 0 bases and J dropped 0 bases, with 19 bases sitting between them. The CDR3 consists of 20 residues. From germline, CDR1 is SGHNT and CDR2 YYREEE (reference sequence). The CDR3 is CASSLVSPGHRSSYNSPLHF. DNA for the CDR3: TGTGCCAGCAGCTTGGTGTCCCCGGGACACCGGAGCTCCTATAATTCACCCCTCCACTTT. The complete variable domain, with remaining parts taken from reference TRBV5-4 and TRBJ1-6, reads ETGVTQSPTHLIKTRGQQVTLRCSSQSGHNTVSWYQQALGQGPQFIFQYYREEENGRGNFPPRFSGLQFPNYSSELNVNALELDDSALYLCASSLVSPGHRSSYNSPLHFGNGTRLTVT.

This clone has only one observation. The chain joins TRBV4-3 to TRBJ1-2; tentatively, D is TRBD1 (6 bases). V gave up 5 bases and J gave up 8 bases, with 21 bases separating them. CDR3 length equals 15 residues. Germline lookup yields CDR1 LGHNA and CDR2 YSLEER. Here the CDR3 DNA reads TGCGCCAGCAGCTACCAGGGGAGTCCCAGAGGCGGCTACACCTTC. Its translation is CASSYQGSPRGGYTF.

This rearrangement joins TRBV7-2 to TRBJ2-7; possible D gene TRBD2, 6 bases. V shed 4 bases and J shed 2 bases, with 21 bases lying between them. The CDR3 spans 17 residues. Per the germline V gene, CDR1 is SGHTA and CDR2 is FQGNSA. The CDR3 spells CASSSWRGTGLTYEQYF. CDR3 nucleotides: TGTGCCAGCAGCTCCTGGCGGGGTACCGGACTAACCTACGAGCAGTACTTC.

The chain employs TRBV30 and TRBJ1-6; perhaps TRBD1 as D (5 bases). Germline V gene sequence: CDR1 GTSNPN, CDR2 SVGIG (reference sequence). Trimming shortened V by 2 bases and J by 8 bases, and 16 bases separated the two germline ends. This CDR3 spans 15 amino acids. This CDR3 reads CAWSTLGQGDSPLHF. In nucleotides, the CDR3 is TGTGCCTGGAGTACCCTAGGTCAGGGCGATTCACCCCTCCACTTT.

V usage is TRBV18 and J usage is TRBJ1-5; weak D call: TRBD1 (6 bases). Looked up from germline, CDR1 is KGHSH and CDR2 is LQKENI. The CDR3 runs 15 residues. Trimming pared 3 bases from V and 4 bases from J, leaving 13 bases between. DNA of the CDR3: TGTGCCAGCTCACCGAGGGGGGAGGGTAATCAGCCCCAGCATTTT. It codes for CASSPRGEGNQPQHF.

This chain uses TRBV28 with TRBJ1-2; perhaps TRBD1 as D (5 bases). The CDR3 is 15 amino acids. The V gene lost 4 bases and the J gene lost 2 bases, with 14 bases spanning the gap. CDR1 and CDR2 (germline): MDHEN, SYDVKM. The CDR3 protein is CASSSGPPFNYGYTF. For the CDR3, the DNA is TGTGCCAGCAGTTCAGGGCCCCCTTTCAACTATGGCTACACCTTC.

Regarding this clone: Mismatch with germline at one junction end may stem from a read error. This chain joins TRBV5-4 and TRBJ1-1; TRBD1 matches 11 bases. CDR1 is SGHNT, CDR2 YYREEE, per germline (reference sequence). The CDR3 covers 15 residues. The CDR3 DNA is TGTGTCAGCAGCCTAGGGACAGGGGGGAACACTGAAGCTTTCTTT. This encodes CVSSLGTGGNTEAFF.

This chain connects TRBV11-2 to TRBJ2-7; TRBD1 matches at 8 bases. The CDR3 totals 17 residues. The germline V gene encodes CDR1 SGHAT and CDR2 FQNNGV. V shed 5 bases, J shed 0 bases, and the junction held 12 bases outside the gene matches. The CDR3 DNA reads TGTGCCAGCAGCCCAGCCCGACAGGGGATCCGCTCCTACGAGCAGTACTTC. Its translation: CASSPARQGIRSYEQYF.

The CDR3 reads CASSQKQGSAPLHF. In nucleotides, the CDR3 is TGTGCCAGCAGCCAAAAACAGGGTTCCGCACCCCTCCACTTT. The J gene is TRBJ1-6, the V gene TRBV3-1 (or the pseudogene TRBV3-2); possibly TRBD1 for D (6 bases). V lost 2 bases and J lost 11, with 13 bases in between. The CDR3 spans 14 residues. The germline V gene has CDR1 LGHDT and CDR2 YNNKEL (reference sequence).

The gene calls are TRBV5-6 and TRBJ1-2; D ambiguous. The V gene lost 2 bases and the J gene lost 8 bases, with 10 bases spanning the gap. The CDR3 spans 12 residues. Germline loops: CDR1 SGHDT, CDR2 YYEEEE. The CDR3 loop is CASSLIREGYTF. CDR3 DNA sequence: TGTGCCAGCAGCTTAATACGAGAAGGCTACACCTTC.